The source of this TCR beta chain is a study of T cells in Graves' hyperthyroidism and ophthalmopathy. Whole-study findings and limits: Ophthalmopathy was separated from stable hyperthyroidism by a 13 V-J model.

Every diagnosis used clinical symptoms, serum thyroxine and TRAb, thyroid ultrasound and orbital computed tomography. With V trimmed by 0 bases and J by 3 bases, 11 bases remained unmatched. The CDR3 loop spans 20 amino acids. Germline loops: CDR1 SGHAT, CDR2 FQNNGV. Template material for amplifying TCR beta CDR3 regions consisted of RNA transcripts. Using the HTBI primer set, a first-round RT-PCR was run on the TCR CDR3. MiXCR, applied by TCRdb to the multiplex PCR reads, yields one record per CDR3 protein. The table has some 690,000 distinct CDR3 sequences, 17% seen once. Points on this clonotype: Its specificity is not known. Since no conserved phenylalanine or tryptophan closes the CDR3, a read error is the likely cause.

Sequencing was performed on blood. This TCR was recovered from a man aged 45-65 years with Graves' hyperthyroidism. V usage is TRBV11-2 and J usage is TRBJ2-6; 10 positions match TRBD1. The CDR3 sequence is CASSLEGDRDRGYGANVLTL. The CDR3 nucleotides read TGTGCCAGCAGCTTAGAGGGGGACCGGGACAGGGGATATGGGGCCAACGTCCTGACTCTC.